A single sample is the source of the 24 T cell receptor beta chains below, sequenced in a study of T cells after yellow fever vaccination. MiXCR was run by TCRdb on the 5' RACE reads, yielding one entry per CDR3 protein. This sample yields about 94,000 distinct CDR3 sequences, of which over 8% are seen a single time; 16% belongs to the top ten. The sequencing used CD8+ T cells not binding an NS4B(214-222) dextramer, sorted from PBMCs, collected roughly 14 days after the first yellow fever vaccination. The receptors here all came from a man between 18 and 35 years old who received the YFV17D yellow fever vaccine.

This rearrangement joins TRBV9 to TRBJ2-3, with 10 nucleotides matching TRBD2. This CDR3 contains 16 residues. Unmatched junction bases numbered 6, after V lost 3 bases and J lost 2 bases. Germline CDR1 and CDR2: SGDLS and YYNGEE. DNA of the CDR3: TGTGCCAGCAGCGACTTCCTAGCGGGGGCCACAGATACGCAGTATTTT. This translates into CASSDFLAGATDTQYF.

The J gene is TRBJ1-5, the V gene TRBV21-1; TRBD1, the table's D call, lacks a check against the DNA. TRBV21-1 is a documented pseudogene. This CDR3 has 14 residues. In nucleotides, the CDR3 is TGTGCCAGCACCCCGAGAAATCAGGGTCAGCCCCAGCATTTT. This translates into CASTPRNQGQPQHF.

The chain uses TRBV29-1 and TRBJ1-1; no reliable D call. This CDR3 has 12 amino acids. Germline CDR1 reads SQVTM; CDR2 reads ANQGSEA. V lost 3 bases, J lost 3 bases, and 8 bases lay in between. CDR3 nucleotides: TGCAGCGTTGAGGATAAGTACACTGAAGCTTTCTTT. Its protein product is CSVEDKYTEAFF.

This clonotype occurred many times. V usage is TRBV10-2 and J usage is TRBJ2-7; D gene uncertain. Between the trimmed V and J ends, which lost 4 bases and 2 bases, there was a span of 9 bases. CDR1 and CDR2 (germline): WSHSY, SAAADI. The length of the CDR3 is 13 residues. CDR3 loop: CASSGAGTYEQYF. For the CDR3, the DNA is TGCGCCAGCAGTGGGGCAGGTACCTACGAGCAGTACTTC.

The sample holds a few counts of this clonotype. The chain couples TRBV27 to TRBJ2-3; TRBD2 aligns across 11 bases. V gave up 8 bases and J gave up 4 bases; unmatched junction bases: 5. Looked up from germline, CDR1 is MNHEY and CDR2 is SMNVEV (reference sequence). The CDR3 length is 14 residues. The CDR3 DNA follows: TGTGCCAGCCGTAGCGGGGGGGCTTCAGATACGCAGTATTTT. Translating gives CASRSGGASDTQYF.

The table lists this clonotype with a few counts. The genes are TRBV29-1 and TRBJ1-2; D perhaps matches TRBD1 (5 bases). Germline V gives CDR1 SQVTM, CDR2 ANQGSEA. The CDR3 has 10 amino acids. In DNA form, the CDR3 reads TGCGGGGGAATGGCGGATGGCTACACCTTC. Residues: CGGMADGYTF.

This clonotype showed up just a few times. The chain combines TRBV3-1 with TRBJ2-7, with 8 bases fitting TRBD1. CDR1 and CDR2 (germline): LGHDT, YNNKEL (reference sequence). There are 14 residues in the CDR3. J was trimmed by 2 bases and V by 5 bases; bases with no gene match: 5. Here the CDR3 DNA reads TGTGCCAGCAGCTACCGGGACAGGACCTACGAGCAGTACTTC. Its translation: CASSYRDRTYEQYF.

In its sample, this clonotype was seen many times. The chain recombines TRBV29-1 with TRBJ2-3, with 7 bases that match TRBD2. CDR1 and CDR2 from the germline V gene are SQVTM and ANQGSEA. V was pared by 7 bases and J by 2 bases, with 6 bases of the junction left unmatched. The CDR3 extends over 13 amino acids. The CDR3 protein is CSAAGVDTDTQYF. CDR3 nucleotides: TGCAGCGCTGCGGGGGTTGACACAGATACGCAGTATTTT.

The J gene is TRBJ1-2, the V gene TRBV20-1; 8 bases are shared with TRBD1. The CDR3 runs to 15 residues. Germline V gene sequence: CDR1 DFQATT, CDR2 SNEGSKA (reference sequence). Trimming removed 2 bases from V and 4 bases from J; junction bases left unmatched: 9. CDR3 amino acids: CSARPPGQESYGYTF. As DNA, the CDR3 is TGCAGTGCTAGACCCCCGGGACAGGAGTCCTATGGCTACACCTTC.

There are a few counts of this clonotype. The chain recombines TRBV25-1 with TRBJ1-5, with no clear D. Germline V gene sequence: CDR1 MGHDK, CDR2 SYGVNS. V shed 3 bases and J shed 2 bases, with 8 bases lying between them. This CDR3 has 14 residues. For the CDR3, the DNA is TGTGCCAGCAGTGACTACGGCGGCAATCAGCCCCAGCATTTT. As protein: CASSDYGGNQPQHF.

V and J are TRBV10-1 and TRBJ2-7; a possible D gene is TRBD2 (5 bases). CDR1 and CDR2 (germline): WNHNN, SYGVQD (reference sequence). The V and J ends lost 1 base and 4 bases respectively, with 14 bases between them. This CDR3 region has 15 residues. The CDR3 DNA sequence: TGCGCCAGCAGTGAGTGGAAGCGGATATGGTACGAGCAGTACTTC. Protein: CASSEWKRIWYEQYF.

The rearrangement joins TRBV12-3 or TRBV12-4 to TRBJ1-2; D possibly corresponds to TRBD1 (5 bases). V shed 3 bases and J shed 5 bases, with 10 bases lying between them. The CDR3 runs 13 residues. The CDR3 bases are TGTGCCAGCAGTTTGGGGGAGAGGTATGGCTACACCTTC. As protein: CASSLGERYGYTF.

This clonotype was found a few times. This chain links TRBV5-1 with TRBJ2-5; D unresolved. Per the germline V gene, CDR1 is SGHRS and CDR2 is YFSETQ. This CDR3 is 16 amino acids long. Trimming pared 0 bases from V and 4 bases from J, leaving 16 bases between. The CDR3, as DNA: TGCGCCAGCAGCTTGGATCCCGGCCAGAAGGGAGAGACCCAGTACTTC. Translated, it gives CASSLDPGQKGETQYF.

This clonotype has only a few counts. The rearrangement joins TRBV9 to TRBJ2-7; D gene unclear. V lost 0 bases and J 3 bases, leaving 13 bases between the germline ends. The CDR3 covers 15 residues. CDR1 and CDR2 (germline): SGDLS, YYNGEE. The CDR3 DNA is TGTGCCAGCAGCGTAGGAATGGTCAGAAGCTACGAGCAGTACTTC. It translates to CASSVGMVRSYEQYF.

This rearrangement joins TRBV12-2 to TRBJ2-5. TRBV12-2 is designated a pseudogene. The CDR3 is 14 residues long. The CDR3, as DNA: TGTGCAAGTCGCTTATACCTAAGACAAGAGACCCAGTACTTC. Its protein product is CASRLYLRQETQYF.

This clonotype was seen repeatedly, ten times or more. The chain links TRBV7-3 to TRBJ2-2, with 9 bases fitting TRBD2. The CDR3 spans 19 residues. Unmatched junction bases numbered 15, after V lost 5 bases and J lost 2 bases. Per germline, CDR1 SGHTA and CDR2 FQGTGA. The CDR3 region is CASSLNFGAGGFNTGELFF. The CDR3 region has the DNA TGTGCCAGCAGCCTCAATTTTGGAGCGGGGGGATTCAACACCGGGGAGCTGTTTTTT.

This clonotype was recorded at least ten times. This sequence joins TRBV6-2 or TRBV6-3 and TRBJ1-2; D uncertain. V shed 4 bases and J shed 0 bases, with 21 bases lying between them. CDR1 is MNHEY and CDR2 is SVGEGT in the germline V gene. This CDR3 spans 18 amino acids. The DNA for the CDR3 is TGTGCCAGCAGTTCCTTCCCAAGGTTAGCGGAGGCTAACTATGGCTACACCTTC. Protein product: CASSSFPRLAEANYGYTF.

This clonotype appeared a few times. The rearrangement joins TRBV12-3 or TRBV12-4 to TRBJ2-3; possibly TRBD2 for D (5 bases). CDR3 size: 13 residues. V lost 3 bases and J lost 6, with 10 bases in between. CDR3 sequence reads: CASSFVLADTQYF. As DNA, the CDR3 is TGTGCCAGCAGTTTCGTTCTAGCTGATACGCAGTATTTT.

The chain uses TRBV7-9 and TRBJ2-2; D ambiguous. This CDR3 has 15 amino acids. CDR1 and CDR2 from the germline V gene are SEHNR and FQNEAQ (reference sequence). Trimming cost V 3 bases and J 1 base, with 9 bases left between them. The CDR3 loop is CASSLRLKNTGELFF. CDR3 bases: TGTGCCAGCAGCTTGAGGTTGAAGAACACCGGGGAGCTGTTTTTT.

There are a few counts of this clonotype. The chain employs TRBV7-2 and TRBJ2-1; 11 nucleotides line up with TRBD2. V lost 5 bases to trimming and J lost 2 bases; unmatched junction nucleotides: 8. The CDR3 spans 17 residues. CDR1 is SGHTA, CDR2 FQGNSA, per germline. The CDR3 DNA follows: TGTGCCAGCAGCCATCCCGGGACTAGCGGAACCTACAATGAGCAGTTCTTC. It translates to CASSHPGTSGTYNEQFF.

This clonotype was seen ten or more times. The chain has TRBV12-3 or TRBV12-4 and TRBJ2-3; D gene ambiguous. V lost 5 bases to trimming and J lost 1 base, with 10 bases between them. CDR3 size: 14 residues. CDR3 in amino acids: CASSRTHGTDTQYF. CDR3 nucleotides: TGTGCCAGCAGTCGAACTCATGGCACAGATACGCAGTATTTT.

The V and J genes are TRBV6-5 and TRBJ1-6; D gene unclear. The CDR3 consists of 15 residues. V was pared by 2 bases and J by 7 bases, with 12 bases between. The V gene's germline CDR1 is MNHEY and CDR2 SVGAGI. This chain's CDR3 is CASSYLRQNNSPLHF. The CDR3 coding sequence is TGTGCCAGCAGTTACCTTCGCCAGAACAATTCACCCCTCCACTTT.

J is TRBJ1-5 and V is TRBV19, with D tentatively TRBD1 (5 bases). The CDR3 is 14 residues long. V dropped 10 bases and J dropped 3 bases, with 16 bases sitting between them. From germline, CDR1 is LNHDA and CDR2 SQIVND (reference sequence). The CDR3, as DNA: TGTGCCACCTGGGGCAGGGTCTTCAATCAGCCCCAGCATTTT. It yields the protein CATWGRVFNQPQHF.

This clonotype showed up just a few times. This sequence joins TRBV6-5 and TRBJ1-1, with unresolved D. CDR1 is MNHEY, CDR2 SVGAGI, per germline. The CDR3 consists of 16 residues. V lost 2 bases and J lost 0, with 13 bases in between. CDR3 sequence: CASSYQPQRVNTEAFF. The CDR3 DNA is TGTGCCAGCAGTTACCAGCCCCAAAGGGTGAACACTGAAGCTTTCTTT.